This T cell receptor beta chain is from a study of cytotoxic CD8 clonotypes in ibrutinib-treated CLL (dated by TCRdb to the early 2020s). With regard to the full study: The cohort had 11 to 12 relapsed/refractory and 15 treatment-naive patients; roughly 18 were IGHV unmutated. Responses were partial in some 24 patients and complete in 2; after median around 65 months follow-up, roughly 14 stayed in remission and some twelve progressed. Response samples were obtained after a median of approximately twelve months of treatment, with a range of roughly 6 to 40 months. Samples averaged approximately 250,000 productive templates and 94,082 productive rearrangements. Of the 90 or so participants in the trial, 25 to 30 had longitudinal samples available. Cryopreserved peripheral blood mononuclear cells were obtained prior to treatment, at the time of response, and at either disease progression or sustained remission. Every sample from remission and from progressive disease was obtained while the patients were still on ibrutinib.

Points the paper makes about the study in general: Baseline clonality was found to be higher than that of age-matched healthy donors and was strongly correlated with circulating CD8+ T-cell counts. At ibrutinib response clonality went up, during sustained remission it held steady, and at progression it dropped back toward baseline. Public clonotypes were found to be uncommon and were observed to contract or remain stable during treatment; the increase in clonality was shown to reflect expansion of private clonotypes at ibrutinib response. Sampling times were not matched between patients in sustained remission and patients whose disease was progressing, and lymph node repertoires were not examined.

Interpreted using the paper, the time point label stands for: roughly 23 months on ibrutinib. Approximately 2 micrograms of genomic DNA were extracted from cryopreserved PBMCs for TCR beta library preparation. High-throughput TCR beta sequencing was performed on longitudinal blood samples from CLL patients receiving ibrutinib monotherapy. Patients were enrolled in a phase 2 open-label single-center ibrutinib monotherapy trial. The goal of deep resolution MiSeq sequencing was a depth between 1 in 1 million and 1 in 200,000 T cells, and coverage averaged 10x per clonotype. The immunoSEQ hsTCRB Kit was used to generate TCR beta libraries. In the source study's methods: The data were analyzed with ImmunoSEQ Analyzer and ImmunoSEQ Data Assistant, and V, D and J gene assignments followed IMGT definitions. Clonality was computed as one minus normalized Shannon entropy of productive rearrangement frequencies, ranging from 0 to 1. Only overrepresented clonotypes making up at least 0.05% of each patient's repertoire were included in the public clonotype analysis. Repertoires from about a dozen age-matched healthy donors in immuneACCESS were used as clonality controls. TCRdb limited this immuneACCESS table to in-frame rearrangements with V and J called. A share of clones is missing; checked studies link under half to unresolved V genes, and the rest is unexplained. V, J and clone size reflect that table, while D and trimming were determined from the DNA. For this sample the table gives 150,000 to 250,000 clones, of which around three quarters were detected only once. Of the sample, 13% is held by the ten largest clones.

The cysteine opens and the phenylalanine closes a CDR3 of 15 amino acids. Only CDR3 DNA is held: 45 bases, read in frame from base 1. About this clone itself: No antigen is known for it. No much larger clone is present one base from it, and per-base qualities are unavailable.

This sequence uses TRBV1 and TRBJ1-5; the D call of TRBD1 is as the table states it, not checked on the DNA. TRBV1 is noted as a pseudogene. The specimen comprised PBMCs, sampled after 24 months of ibrutinib treatment. This clonotype was obtained from a human donor with chronic lymphocytic leukemia. The base sequence is TGCACCAGCAGCCATCCGGACAGGGACGTCCAGCCCCAGCATTTT. Its protein reads: CTSSHPDRDVQPQHF.